This is a list of T cell receptor beta chains from one sample in a study of blood T cell repertoires in COVID-19. Assay used: immunoSEQ multiplex PCR; TCRdb lists only in-frame clones, some missing. The sample has roughly 180,000 clones; roughly 84% are singletons. Input material: peripheral blood. The receptors come from an elderly man with COVID-19, enrolled during active disease. Both conserved end residues are part of each CDR3. D genes are given only for firm matches. Some rows mark clone size as missing; the rest say once, few, many or name a class of expanded clone.

>TRBD1|TRBJ1-6|17|TRBV5-5|NA
TGTGCCAGCAGCTCACGACAGGGCCACTCCTATAATTCACCCCTCCACTTT
CASSSRQGHSYNSPLHF
>NA|TRBJ1-2|14|TRBV28|NA
TGTGCCACCAGTTCAAGCGGCATTAACTATGGCTACACCTTC
CATSSSGINYGYTF
>NA|TRBJ2-3|11|TRBV5-1|once
TGCGCCAGCGTAGGCACAGATACGCAGTATTTT
CASVGTDTQYF
>TRBD2|TRBJ2-2|18|TRBV7-9|NA
TGTGCCAGCAGCTTAAGAAGACTAGCGGGAACGAACACCGGGGAGCTGTTTTTT
CASSLRRLAGTNTGELFF
>TRBD1|TRBJ1-2|13|TRBV11-3|NA
TGTGCCAGCAGCTTGGGGACAGTTGGTGGCTACACCTTC
CASSLGTVGGYTF
>NA|TRBJ1-1|12|TRBV4-1|NA
TGCGCCAGCAGCCAAGTACAGGGTGAAGCTTTCTTT
CASSQVQGEAFF
>NA|TRBJ1-5|13|TRBV2|NA
TGTGCCAGCGGAACAGTACCTAATCAGCCCCAGCATTTT
CASGTVPNQPQHF
>NA|TRBJ2-7|13|TRBV5-1|NA
TGCGCCAGCAGCTTGGTGGCCAACTACGAGCAGTACTTC
CASSLVANYEQYF
>TRBD1|TRBJ2-7|15|TRBV7-8|once
TGTGCCAGCAGCTTCGGCGGACAGGGGACCTACGAGCAGTACTTC
CASSFGGQGTYEQYF
>TRBD1|TRBJ1-1|15|TRBV25-1|NA
TGTGCCAGCAGTGCTTGGACAGGGGTGAACACTGAAGCTTTCTTT
CASSAWTGVNTEAFF
>TRBD2|TRBJ2-2|21|TRBV5-1|NA
TGCGCCAGCAGCTTGGAACCGGGACTACAACCGGGGCTGATAAGTACCGGGGAGCTGTTTTTT
CASSLEPGLQPGLISTGELFF
>NA|TRBJ1-5|13|TRBV28|NA
TGTGCCAGCGGGCGACACAACAATCAGCCCCAGCATTTT
CASGRHNNQPQHF
>NA|TRBJ2-1|14|TRBV6-5|NA
TGTGCCAGCAGGCCATCTACAGGGTTCAATGAGCAGTTCTTC
CASRPSTGFNEQFF
>TRBD1|TRBJ2-7|14|TRBV5-1|once
TGCGCCAGCAGCTTGGGAAACACAGGGGGCGAGCAGTACTTC
CASSLGNTGGEQYF
>NA|TRBJ1-4|15|TRBV21-1|NA
TGTGCCAGCAGCAAAGCGAGCCTAAGGGGTGAAAAACTGTTTTTT
CASSKASLRGEKLFF
>NA|TRBJ1-2|13|TRBV5-5|NA
TGTGCCAGCAGCTTCCGGGACACGCGTGGCTACACCTTC
CASSFRDTRGYTF
>NA|TRBJ1-3|16|TRBV5-4|NA
TGTGCCAGCAGCTTTGCGACCCCGACAGTTGGAAACACCATATATTTT
CASSFATPTVGNTIYF
>NA|TRBJ2-1|14|TRBV5-1|few
TGCGCCAGCAGCTTGGCTCTGCTAAACAATGAGCAGTTCTTC
CASSLALLNNEQFF
>TRBD1|TRBJ1-6|16|TRBV5-1|few
TGCGCCAGCAGCCCCGCCGCTACAGGGGGAAACTCACCCCTCCACTTT
CASSPAATGGNSPLHF
>NA|TRBJ1-6|14|TRBV12-5|NA
TGTGCTAGTGGTTTGGGTCAGTTGAATTCACCCCTCCACTTT
CASGLGQLNSPLHF
>TRBD1|TRBJ2-5|15|TRBV7-7|NA
TGTGCCAGCAGCTTAGGCGGCAGGGGGCAAGAGACCCAGTACTTC
CASSLGGRGQETQYF
>NA|TRBJ1-5|13|TRBV19|few
TGTGCCAGTAGTATTAGGGGCTATCAGCCCCAGCATTTT
CASSIRGYQPQHF
>TRBD1|TRBJ1-1|14|TRBV18|NA
TGTGCCAGCTCGACTGGGACAGGGGGCACTGAAGCTTTCTTT
CASSTGTGGTEAFF
>NA|TRBJ2-2|15|TRBV5-4|NA
TGTGCCAGCAGCTCGGAACTAGGGGGCACCGGGGAGCTGTTTTTT
CASSSELGGTGELFF
>NA|TRBJ2-2|16|TRBV5-1|NA
TGCGCCAGCAGCCTATATAACGAATACAACACCGGGGAGCTGTTTTTT
CASSLYNEYNTGELFF
>TRBD2|TRBJ2-7|16|TRBV7-2|NA
TGTGCCAGCAGCGTACTAGCGGGGGGGAGCTCCTACGAGCAGTACTTC
CASSVLAGGSSYEQYF
>TRBD1|TRBJ1-5|14|TRBV19|NA
TGTGCCACAAGATCGGGACAGGATAATCAGCCCCAGCATTTT
CATRSGQDNQPQHF
>TRBD1|TRBJ2-7|15|TRBV6-2/TRBV6-3|NA
TGTGCCAGCAGTAAGGGACAGGGGTTCATCTACGAGCAGTACTTC
CASSKGQGFIYEQYF
>NA|TRBJ2-1|16|TRBV4-2|NA
TGTGCCAGCAGTCGAGAATTAAGGCGGCGGCTCAATGAGCAGTTCTTC
CASSRELRRRLNEQFF
>TRBD1|TRBJ1-2|13|TRBV3-1/TRBV3-2|NA
TGTGCCAGCAGCCAAGTCCCCGGACAGGGGGGGACCTTC
CASSQVPGQGGTF
>TRBD1|TRBJ1-4|16|TRBV14|NA
TGTGCCAGCAGCCCCCTGCGCGACAGGGGGCTTGGGAAACTGTTTTTT
CASSPLRDRGLGKLFF
>TRBD1|TRBJ2-1|16|TRBV7-9|NA
TGTGCCAGCAGCTTGGACAGGGGAACCCTCGGGGATGAGCAGTTCTTC
CASSLDRGTLGDEQFF
>TRBD1|TRBJ1-3|16|TRBV7-2|NA
TGTGCCAGCAGCGAAGCTCAGGGGGCCTCTGGAAACACCATATATTTT
CASSEAQGASGNTIYF
>NA|TRBJ2-3|12|TRBV28|NA
TGTGCCAGCAGTTTATCGGCAGATACGCAGTATTTT
CASSLSADTQYF
>NA|TRBJ1-2|11|TRBV3-1/TRBV3-2|NA
TGTGCCAGCAGCACGGGAAGGAGCTACACCTTC
CASSTGRSYTF
>NA|TRBJ1-2|14|TRBV19|NA
TGTGCCAGTAGTATAGACAGGGGTGCCTATGGCTACACCTTC
CASSIDRGAYGYTF
>NA|TRBJ2-2|15|TRBV14|NA
TGTGCCAGCAGCCAAGTGTACTCTCACACCGGGGAGCTGTTTTTT
CASSQVYSHTGELFF
>TRBD1|TRBJ1-4|14|TRBV6-6|NA
TGTGCCAGCACCAGGGGACAGGGAAGTGAAAAACTGTTTTTT
CASTRGQGSEKLFF
>NA|TRBJ1-1|12|TRBV3-1/TRBV3-2|NA
TGTGCCAGCAGCCAGGGGAGGGCTGAAGCTTTCTTT
CASSQGRAEAFF
>NA|TRBJ1-2|14|TRBV28|once
TGTGCCAGCAGTTTAAAAGACCCCCGCGGCGGCTACACCTTC
CASSLKDPRGGYTF
>TRBD1|TRBJ2-7|16|TRBV10-3|NA
TGTGCCATCAGCGCTAGATCTACAGGGGAAACCTACGAGCAGTACTTC
CAISARSTGETYEQYF
>NA|TRBJ2-7|16|TRBV11-3|NA
TGTGCCAGCAGCTTAAGGCGGCGGGGAAGCTCCTACGAGCAGTACTTC
CASSLRRRGSSYEQYF
>TRBD1|TRBJ2-7|15|TRBV5-1|NA
TGCGCCAGCAGCAAAAGGACAGGGTACTCCTACGAGCAGTACTTC
CASSKRTGYSYEQYF
>NA|TRBJ2-1|14|TRBV18|once
TGTGCCAGCTCACCGGGGAGCTCCTACAATGAGCAGTTCTTC
CASSPGSSYNEQFF
>NA|TRBJ1-1|16|TRBV19|NA
TGTGCCAGTAGTACAGACCATCGCGGGGGGGACACTGAAGCTTTCTTT
CASSTDHRGGDTEAFF
>NA|TRBJ1-2|15|TRBV21-1|once
TGTGCCAGCAGCAACAAGACAGGGCCACTCTATGGCTACACCTTC
CASSNKTGPLYGYTF
>TRBD1|TRBJ2-7|14|TRBV11-3|NA
TGTGCCAGCAGCTTTATGGGACAGGGAAGGGAGCAGTACTTC
CASSFMGQGREQYF
>TRBD1|TRBJ2-2|14|TRBV6-5|NA
TGTGCCAGCAAAAAGGACAGGGACACCGGGGAGCTGTTTTTT
CASKKDRDTGELFF
>TRBD2|TRBJ2-3|14|TRBV5-4|NA
TGTGCCAGCAGCCCGTGGACTAGCGAGGATACGCAGTATTTT
CASSPWTSEDTQYF
>NA|TRBJ1-6|15|TRBV3-1/TRBV3-2|NA
TGTGCCAGCAGCCAAGAGGGGGGGGCAAATTCACCCCTCCACTTT
CASSQEGGANSPLHF
>NA|TRBJ2-1|15|TRBV5-1|NA
TGCGCCAGCAGCGTGGGAGACAGCCCCTACAATGAGCAGTTCTTC
CASSVGDSPYNEQFF
>NA|TRBJ2-5|16|TRBV11-1|once
TGTGCCAGCACCCAACAGGGGGGGATGGTTGGGGAGACCCAGTACTTC
CASTQQGGMVGETQYF